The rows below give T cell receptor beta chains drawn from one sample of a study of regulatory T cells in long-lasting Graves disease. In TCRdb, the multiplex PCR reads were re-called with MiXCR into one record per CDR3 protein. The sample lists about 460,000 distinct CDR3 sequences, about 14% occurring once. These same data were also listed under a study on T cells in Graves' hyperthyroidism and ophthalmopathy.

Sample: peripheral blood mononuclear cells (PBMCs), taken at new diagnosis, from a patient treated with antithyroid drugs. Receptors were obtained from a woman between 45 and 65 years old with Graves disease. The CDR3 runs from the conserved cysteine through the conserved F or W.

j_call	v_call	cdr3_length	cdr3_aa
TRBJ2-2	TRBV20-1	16	CSARVTGTKNTGELFF
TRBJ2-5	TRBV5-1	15	CASSGLGEVGETQYF
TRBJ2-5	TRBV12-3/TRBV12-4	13	CASRPSGGETQYF
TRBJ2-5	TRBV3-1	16	CASSQDTSGYQETQYF
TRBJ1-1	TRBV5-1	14	CASSPLNRASVTFF
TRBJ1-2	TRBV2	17	CASSVSRPRTGVDGYTF
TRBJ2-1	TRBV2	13	CASSEEGYNEQFF
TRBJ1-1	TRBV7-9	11	CASSLLPEAFF
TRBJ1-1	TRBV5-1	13	CASSFAQNTEAFF
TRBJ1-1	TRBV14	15	CASSSRDSLTTEAFF
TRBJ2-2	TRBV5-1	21	CASSLVPGLAGEDPNTGELFF
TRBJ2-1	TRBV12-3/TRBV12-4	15	CASSGTSERYNEQFF
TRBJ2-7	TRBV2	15	CASSSGDSRFYEQYF
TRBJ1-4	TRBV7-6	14	CASSPGPVGEKLFF
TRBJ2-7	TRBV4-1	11	CASSRDGEQYF
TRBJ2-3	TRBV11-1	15	CASSFRATGTDTQYF
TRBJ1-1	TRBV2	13	CASSDMLNTEAFF
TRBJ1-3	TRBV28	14	CASSSDRPQNTIYF
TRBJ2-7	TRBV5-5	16	CASSFSTQRLLYEQYF
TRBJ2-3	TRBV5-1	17	CASSLPIDRERTDTQYF
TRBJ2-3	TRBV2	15	CACSESGEPTDTQYF
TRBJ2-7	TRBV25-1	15	CASSDSGQALYEQYF
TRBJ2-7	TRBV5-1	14	CASSSPGQGYEQYF
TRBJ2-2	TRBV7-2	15	CASSFSGMNTGELFF
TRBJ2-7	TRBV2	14	CASRGTSGSGEQYF
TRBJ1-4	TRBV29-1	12	CSVLGTNEKLFF
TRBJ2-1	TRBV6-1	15	CASSNARAEYNEQFF
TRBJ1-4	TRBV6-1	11	CASSNNEKLFF
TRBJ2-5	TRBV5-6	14	CASSWGQQGETQYF
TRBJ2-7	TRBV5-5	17	CASSHRTSGSFSYEQYF
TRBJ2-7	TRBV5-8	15	CASSLDRWVSYEQYF
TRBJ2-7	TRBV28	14	CASRTSFTGYEQYF
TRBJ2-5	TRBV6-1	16	CASPPPGKGSVETQYF
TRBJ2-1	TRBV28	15	CASSPMMGLVNEQFF
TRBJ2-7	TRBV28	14	CASSLSGSPYEQYF
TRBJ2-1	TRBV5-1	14	CASSLGLAHNEQFF
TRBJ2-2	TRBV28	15	CASSSPTTNTGELFF
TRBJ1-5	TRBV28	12	CASSSDLQPQHF
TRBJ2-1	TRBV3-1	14	CASNRTGPVDEQFF
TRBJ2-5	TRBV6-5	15	CASSYSGSAESSQYF
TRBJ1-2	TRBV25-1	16	CASSDGGQGADYGYTF
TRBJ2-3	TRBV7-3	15	CASSLGGHLTDTQYF
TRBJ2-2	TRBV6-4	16	CASSGSAGQDTGELFF
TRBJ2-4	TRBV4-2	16	CASSQERPGTGGIQYF
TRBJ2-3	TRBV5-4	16	CASSFPLAGGTDTQYF
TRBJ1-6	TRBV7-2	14	CASSLRNNNSPLHF
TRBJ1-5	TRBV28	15	CAGRGRDRGAQPQHF
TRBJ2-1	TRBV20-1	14	CSARDRAWANEQFF
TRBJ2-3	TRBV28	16	CASSSRLAGGGDTQYF
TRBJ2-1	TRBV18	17	CASSLGTSGHSYNEQFF
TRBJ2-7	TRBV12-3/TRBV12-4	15	CASSGVLYLDYEQYF
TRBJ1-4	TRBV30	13	CARKQGPNEKLFF
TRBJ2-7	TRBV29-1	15	CSVGGSPRSSYEQYF
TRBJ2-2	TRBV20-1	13	CSAPVWGSGGLFF
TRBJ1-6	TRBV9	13	CASTGHPNSPLHF
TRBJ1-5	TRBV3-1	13	CASSQDQRGAQHF
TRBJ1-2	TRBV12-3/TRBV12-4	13	CASSLAENYGYTF
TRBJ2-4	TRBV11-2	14	CASSPSGGLNIQYF